Below, 10 T cell receptor beta chains from the same sample are listed, as sequenced in a study of blood T cell repertoires in COVID-19. Clones were sequenced by immunoSEQ multiplex PCR, and TCRdb holds only the in-frame ones, with some missing. The sample yields about 320,000 clones, 89% seen once. Sample: PBMCs or T cells enriched from blood (not recorded which). These receptors originate from a man aged 55 to 70 who had recovered from COVID-19.

This chain links TRBV6-5 with TRBJ1-2; D is ambiguous. Germline lookup yields CDR1 MNHEY and CDR2 SVGAGI. The CDR3 length is 13 residues. V lost 5 bases and J 4 bases, leaving 11 bases between the germline ends. The CDR3 reads CASSHDGAYGYTF. CDR3 nucleotides: TGTGCCAGCAGTCACGACGGAGCCTATGGCTACACCTTC.

Turning to this clone: At one end the junction does not follow the germline gene, possibly because of a read error. This chain joins TRBV3-1 (or the pseudogene TRBV3-2) and TRBJ1-6, with D possibly TRBD1 on 5 matching bases. This CDR3 contains 11 residues. The germline V gene has CDR1 LGHDT and CDR2 YNNKEL (reference sequence). CDR3 nucleotides: TGTGCCAGCAGACAAGGGGCCTCCCTCCACTTT. Its protein product is CASRQGASLHF.

The genes are TRBV5-4 and TRBJ2-3; D is perhaps TRBD2 (6 bases). Germline CDR1 and CDR2: SGHNT and YYREEE (reference sequence). The CDR3 contains 14 residues. Trimming shortened V by 4 bases and J by 2 bases, and 11 bases separated the two germline ends. DNA for the CDR3: TGTGCCAGCAGCCGGGACTTAAACACAGATACGCAGTATTTT. It is translated as CASSRDLNTDTQYF.

The V call is TRBV5-1, the J call TRBJ2-3, with a weak D call TRBD1 (6 bases). Germline-derived CDR1 and CDR2 are SGHRS and YFSETQ. Trimming pared 0 bases from V and 5 bases from J, leaving 13 bases between. The CDR3 is 15 amino acids. In DNA, the CDR3 is TGCGCCAGCAGCTTGGCCCAGGGGCTCAGAGATACGCAGTATTTT. Protein product: CASSLAQGLRDTQYF.

This sequence joins TRBV12-5 and TRBJ2-7; a possible D gene is TRBD2 (7 bases). V lost 8 bases to trimming and J lost 5 bases, with 19 bases between them. CDR1 LGHNT and CDR2 FRNRAP come from the germline V gene. The CDR3 has 14 amino acids. The CDR3 DNA reads TGTGCTAGTAGGCGCCCGCGGGGGCCGGACGAGCAGTACTTC. Its translation: CASRRPRGPDEQYF.

V and J are TRBV5-1 and TRBJ2-7; weak D call: TRBD2 (5 bases). CDR1 SGHRS and CDR2 YFSETQ come from the germline V gene. Deletions cut 4 bases from V and 7 bases from J, with 18 bases between. The CDR3 covers 14 residues. CDR3 nucleotide sequence: TGCGCCAGCAGCCTGAGAGGACTCCCCGGGGAGCAGTACTTC. This encodes CASSLRGLPGEQYF.

This clone appeared once. The chain recombines TRBV4-2 with TRBJ1-1; D is unresolved. V lost 0 bases to trimming and J lost 4 bases, with 9 bases between them. The germline V gene has CDR1 LGHNA and CDR2 YNFKEQ. This CDR3 has 14 amino acids. In nucleotides, the CDR3 is TGTGCCAGCAGCCAAGATCGGGAGGGCACTGAAGCTTTCTTT. Encoded protein: CASSQDREGTEAFF.

The chain has TRBV4-2 and TRBJ2-7, with 10 bases aligning to TRBD1. The CDR3 totals 18 residues. In germline, CDR1 is LGHNA, CDR2 YNFKEQ. Trimming took 0 bases from V and 2 from J; bases not matched to a gene: 10. This chain's CDR3 is CASSQDWDRGRRTYEQYF. DNA for the CDR3: TGTGCCAGCAGCCAAGACTGGGACAGGGGCCGTCGGACCTACGAGCAGTACTTC.

In its sample, this clone was seen a few times. V is TRBV19 and J is TRBJ2-1; no clear D. The CDR3 has 13 residues. Deletions cut 1 base from V and 6 bases from J, with 7 bases between. Germline CDR1 reads LNHDA; CDR2 reads SQIVND (reference sequence). CDR3 protein: CASSIVPGNEQFF. DNA for the CDR3: TGTGCCAGTAGTATAGTTCCGGGCAATGAGCAGTTCTTC.

V gene TRBV5-8 combines with J gene TRBJ1-1, with TRBD1 identical over 8 bases. From germline, CDR1 is SGHTS and CDR2 YDEGEE. The CDR3 runs to 17 residues. With 0 bases clipped from V and 1 base from J, the junction kept 8 bases outside the gene matches. The CDR3 coding sequence is TGTGCCAGCAGCTTGGCTTTCAGGGGGCTAAGGAACACTGAAGCTTTCTTT. Protein: CASSLAFRGLRNTEAFF.